This record covers a single T cell receptor (beta chain). Its antigen remains unidentified. The data originate from a study of regulatory T cells in long-lasting Graves disease. Described time point: persistent/refractory GD, antithyroid drugs over 5 years with positive TRAb. After RNA was extracted from PBMCs, the TCR library was made from it. American Thyroid Association guidelines defined Graves' disease diagnosis. Study-wide results and caveats: Public clonotype sharing was higher in persistent than newly diagnosed patients.

According to the study, TCR beta libraries were built with iRepertoire HTBI primers and CDR3-region Arm-PCR. Via MiXCR, TCRdb re-called the multiplex PCR reads, giving one row per CDR3 protein. This table holds 350,000 to 450,000 distinct CDR3 sequences, roughly a fifth found once. The V end was cut by 5 bases, the J end by 2 bases, with 13 bases between. CDR3 length: 15 residues. Germline V gene data show CDR1 as MDHEN and CDR2 as SYDVKM. This sequence originates from a female donor with Graves disease. The gene calls are TRBV28 and TRBJ2-1; D remains unclear. Here the sequenced sample was peripheral blood mononuclear cells (PBMCs), taken when the disease was refractory, from a patient treated with antithyroid drugs. CDR3 sequence: CASSPQRGAYNEQFF. In DNA form, the CDR3 reads TGTGCCAGCAGTCCACAGAGAGGAGCCTACAATGAGCAGTTCTTC.